One sample yielded the 18 T cell receptor beta chains listed below, sequenced in a study of human T cells and chemical hapten exposure. TCRdb re-called the RACE reads through MiXCR, storing one row per CDR3 protein. The data hold under 300,000 distinct CDR3 sequences, with almost 8% observed a single time. Time point denoted: pre-sensitization, week 0. Treatment reported: therapeutic diphenylcyclopropenone sensitization with weekly scalp DPC. This material consisted of whole blood, taken in connection with sensitization to the hapten diphenylcyclopropenone (DPC). The receptors derive from a man aged 18 to 30 with alopecia areata. Some clones in this sample may be carry-over from other donors' samples.

This clonotype was detected once. The chain has TRBV28 and TRBJ2-7; 8 bases are shared with TRBD1. V gave up 5 bases and J gave up 5 bases; unmatched junction bases: 8. The germline V gene has CDR1 MDHEN and CDR2 SYDVKM. This CDR3 has 14 residues. CDR3 protein: CASSRSDRVDEQYF. CDR3 sequence (DNA): TGTGCCAGCAGTCGATCGGACAGGGTAGACGAGCAGTACTTC.

This clonotype was detected many times. V is TRBV29-1 and J is TRBJ1-2; D is perhaps TRBD1 (5 bases). With 5 bases removed from V and 2 bases from J, the gap between germline ends came to 12 bases. This CDR3 contains 13 residues. Germline V gives CDR1 SQVTM, CDR2 ANQGSEA. This chain's CDR3 is CSVWAGDNYGYTF. The DNA of the CDR3 is TGCAGCGTTTGGGCTGGGGACAACTATGGCTACACCTTC.

The genes are TRBV9 and TRBJ1-2; the match to TRBD1 covers 8 bases. Unmatched junction bases numbered 6, after V lost 3 bases and J lost 2 bases. This CDR3 contains 15 residues. Germline-derived CDR1 and CDR2 are SGDLS and YYNGEE. The CDR3 bases are TGTGCCAGCAGCGGAAACAGGGGGAAGAACTATGGCTACACCTTC. Its translation is CASSGNRGKNYGYTF.

The chain is built from TRBV9 and TRBJ2-3; D tentatively reads TRBD1 or TRBD2 (6 bases each). The CDR3 contains 16 residues. CDR1 and CDR2 (germline): SGDLS, YYNGEE. V gave up 0 bases and J gave up 0 bases, with 11 bases separating them. CDR3 DNA sequence: TGTGCCAGCAGCGTAGAGGAGGGGGAGAGCACAGATACGCAGTATTTT. This gives the protein CASSVEEGESTDTQYF.

V usage is TRBV4-3 and J usage is TRBJ2-3; a weak D match, TRBD2 (6 bases). Trimming left V 2 bases short and J 0 bases short, with 15 bases between. The CDR3 is 17 amino acids. In germline, CDR1 is LGHNA, CDR2 YSLEER. The CDR3 coding sequence is TGCGCCAGCAGCCAATTACGACTAGGCAGTAGCACAGATACGCAGTATTTT. Its protein product is CASSQLRLGSSTDTQYF.

CDR3 in DNA: TGTGCCGGCCCGGTGACGGGGAGTAATTCACCCCTCCACTTT. It is translated as CAGPVTGSNSPLHF. V and J are TRBV11-3 and TRBJ1-6, with D unresolved. The CDR3 is made up of 14 amino acids. Germline assignment: CDR1 SGHNT and CDR2 YENEEA. Trimming removed 11 bases at V and 6 bases at J, with 17 bases between.

The chain uses TRBV10-3 and TRBJ2-3; 14 bases match TRBD2. J was trimmed by 1 base and V by 6 bases; bases with no gene match: 3. CDR3 length: 16 amino acids. Germline V lookup: CDR1 ENHRY, CDR2 SYGVKD. CDR3 sequence reads: CAIRPGLAGGTDTQYF. The CDR3 DNA sequence: TGTGCCATCAGACCGGGACTAGCGGGGGGCACAGATACGCAGTATTTT.

The chain recombines TRBV27 with TRBJ2-7; D gene unclear. This CDR3 has 15 residues. Trimming removed 3 bases from V and 2 bases from J, with 14 bases in between. Germline V CDR1 and CDR2: MNHEY, SMNVEV (reference sequence). The CDR3 spells CASSLVAGLAYEQYF. CDR3 bases: TGTGCCAGCAGTTTGGTTGCAGGATTAGCCTACGAGCAGTACTTC.

This rearrangement joins TRBV6-6 to TRBJ1-4, with D unclear. The CDR3 totals 21 residues. CDR1 and CDR2 from the germline V gene are MNHNY and SVGAGI (reference sequence). The V end was cut by 0 bases, the J end by 0 bases, with 23 bases between. Written as DNA, the CDR3 is TGTGCCAGCAGTTACTCCATAGATGTCAGAACCCTAATTGCAACTAATGAAAAACTGTTTTTT. This gives the protein CASSYSIDVRTLIATNEKLFF.

V is TRBV5-1 and J is TRBJ2-3; 9 nucleotides align to TRBD1. This CDR3 is 15 amino acids long. Per germline, CDR1 SGHRS and CDR2 YFSETQ. J lost 3 bases, V lost 3 bases, and 5 bases had no gene match. CDR3 in amino acids: CASSSRDRATDTQYF. CDR3 sequence (DNA): TGCGCCAGCAGCTCCCGGGACAGGGCAACAGATACGCAGTATTTT.

This clonotype was found a few times. This chain links TRBV10-3 with TRBJ2-3, with 10 bases lining up with TRBD2. V lost 8 bases, J lost 2 bases, and 4 bases stayed unmatched. Germline lookup yields CDR1 ENHRY and CDR2 SYGVKD. The CDR3 sequence is 14 residues long. The CDR3 sequence: CAIASGGNTDTQYF. The DNA for the CDR3 is TGTGCCATCGCTAGCGGGGGCAACACAGATACGCAGTATTTT.

There are many counts of this clonotype. The J gene is TRBJ1-5, the V gene TRBV4-2; no firm D call. The germline V and J ends were trimmed by 1 base and 3 bases, with 10 bases remaining between them. The CDR3 sequence is 15 residues long. CDR1 LGHNA and CDR2 YNFKEQ come from the germline V gene. DNA of the CDR3: TGTGCCAGCAGCCAAGCGCATAGGGACAATCAGCCCCAGCATTTT. Translated: CASSQAHRDNQPQHF.

This clonotype occurred a few times. The J gene is TRBJ2-5, the V gene TRBV29-1; 14 positions match TRBD2. V was clipped by 3 bases and J by 2 bases; unmatched bases: 5. CDR1 is SQVTM, CDR2 ANQGSEA, per germline. The CDR3 spans 16 residues. The CDR3 nucleotides read TGCAGCGTTGATCCCAGACTAGCGGGGGGGCAAGAGACCCAGTACTTC. Its protein is CSVDPRLAGGQETQYF.

This clonotype appeared a few times. The rearrangement uses TRBV7-9 and TRBJ2-3; the match to TRBD2 covers 12 bases. The germline V gene encodes CDR1 SEHNR and CDR2 FQNEAQ (reference sequence). This CDR3 is built from 16 residues. The V segment lost 5 bases and the J segment 12 bases; nucleotides outside the gene matches: 15. The CDR3 here is CASSARTSGALPGQYF. The DNA of the CDR3 is TGTGCCAGCAGCGCACGGACTAGCGGGGCTTTACCGGGTCAGTATTTT.

This clonotype has only a few counts. V and J are TRBV20-1 and TRBJ2-3, with D perhaps matching TRBD2 (7 bases). The CDR3 is made up of 15 amino acids. Trimming shortened V by 0 bases and J by 5 bases, and 15 bases separated the two germline ends. Germline V gene data show CDR1 as DFQATT and CDR2 as SNEGSKA (reference sequence). CDR3 in amino acids: CSARDSGGRGDTQYF. The CDR3 coding sequence is TGCAGTGCTAGAGATTCGGGGGGCAGGGGAGATACGCAGTATTTT.

The chain is built from TRBV5-1 and TRBJ2-3, with a tentative D call TRBD1 (6 bases). V was clipped by 0 bases and J by 3 bases, with 8 bases between them. CDR1 is SGHRS, CDR2 YFSETQ, per germline. The CDR3 sequence is 14 residues long. The CDR3 DNA is TGCGCCAGCAGCTTGGCACAGGGTACAGATACGCAGTATTTT. As protein: CASSLAQGTDTQYF.

The V and J genes are TRBV20-1 and TRBJ2-3; 13 bases map to TRBD2. V was clipped by 6 bases and J by 12 bases; unmatched bases: 12. Germline V gene sequence: CDR1 DFQATT, CDR2 SNEGSKA (reference sequence). This CDR3 contains 14 residues. The DNA for the CDR3 is TGCAGTGCCTGGACTAGCGGGGGCGGGGCCCCACAGTATTTT. Amino acid sequence: CSAWTSGGGAPQYF.

This chain links TRBV9 with TRBJ1-2; maybe TRBD1 (6 bases). The length of the CDR3 is 14 residues. Trimming pared 3 bases from V and 7 bases from J, leaving 16 bases between. The germline gives CDR1 SGDLS, CDR2 YYNGEE. The CDR3 bases are TGTGCCAGCAGCGCGGGGGGCCCAGGAATTGGCTACACCTTC. Translated: CASSAGGPGIGYTF.